This T cell receptor beta chain emerged from a study of blood T cells in healthy people across ages. Study-wide results and limits: Higher diversity and more naive CD4+ cells were features of long-lived donors, compared to aged donors.

A note on this clonotype: The antigen is not known.

Next came a second PCR, run for about 7 to 12 cycles, which used a sample-barcoded 5' primer along with a J-beta primer mix. TCRdb itself ran the 5' RACE reads through MiXCR, one entry per CDR3 protein. The sample has around 1.1 million distinct CDR3 sequences, 35% to 40% seen once. Germline trimming cut 1 base from V and 0 bases from J; bases unmatched to any gene: 6. Germline lookup yields CDR1 SGHVS and CDR2 FNYEAQ. This CDR3 contains 18 residues. V gene TRBV7-6 combines with J gene TRBJ1-6; the match to TRBD1 covers 7 bases. Material: blood. This TCR came from a man between 18 and 35 years old in good health. The CDR3 DNA follows: TGTGCCAGCAGCTTAGTTGGGACAGAGAGCTCCTATAATTCACCCCTCCACTTT. Protein sequence: CASSLVGTESSYNSPLHF.